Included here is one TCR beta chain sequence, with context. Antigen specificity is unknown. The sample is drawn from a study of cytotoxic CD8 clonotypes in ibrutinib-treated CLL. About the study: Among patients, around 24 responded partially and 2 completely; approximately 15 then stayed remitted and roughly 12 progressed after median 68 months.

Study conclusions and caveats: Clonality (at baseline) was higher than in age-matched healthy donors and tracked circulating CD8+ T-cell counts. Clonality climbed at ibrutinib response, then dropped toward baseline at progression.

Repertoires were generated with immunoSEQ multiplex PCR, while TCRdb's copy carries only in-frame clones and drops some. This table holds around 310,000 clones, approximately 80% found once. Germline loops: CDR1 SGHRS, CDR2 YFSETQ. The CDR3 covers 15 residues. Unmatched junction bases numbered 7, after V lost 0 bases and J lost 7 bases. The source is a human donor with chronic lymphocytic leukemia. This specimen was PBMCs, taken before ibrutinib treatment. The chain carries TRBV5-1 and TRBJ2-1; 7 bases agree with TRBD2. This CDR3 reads CASSLVASGRNEQFF. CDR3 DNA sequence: TGCGCCAGCAGCTTGGTGGCTAGCGGACGAAATGAGCAGTTCTTC. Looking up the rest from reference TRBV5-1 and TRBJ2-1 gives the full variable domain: KAGVTQTPRYLIKTRGQQVTLSCSPISGHRSVSWYQQTPGQGLQFLFEYFSETQRNKGNFPGRFSGRQFSNSRSEMNVSTLELGDSALYLCASSLVASGRNEQFFGPGTRLTVL.